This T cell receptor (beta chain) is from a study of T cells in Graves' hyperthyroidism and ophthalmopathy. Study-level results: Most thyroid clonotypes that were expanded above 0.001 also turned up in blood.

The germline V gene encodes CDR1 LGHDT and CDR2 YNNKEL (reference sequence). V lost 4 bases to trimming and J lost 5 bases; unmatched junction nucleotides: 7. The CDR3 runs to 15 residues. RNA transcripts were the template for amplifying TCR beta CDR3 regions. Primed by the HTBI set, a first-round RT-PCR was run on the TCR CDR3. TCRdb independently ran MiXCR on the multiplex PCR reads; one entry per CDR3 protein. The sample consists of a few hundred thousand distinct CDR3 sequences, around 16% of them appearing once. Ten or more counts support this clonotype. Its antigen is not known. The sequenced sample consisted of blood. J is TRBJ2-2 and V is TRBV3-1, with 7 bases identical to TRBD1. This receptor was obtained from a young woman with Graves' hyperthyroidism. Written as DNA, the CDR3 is TGTGCCAGCAGCCGGCGAGGGGGCGGAACCGGGGAGCTGTTTTTT. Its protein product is CASSRRGGGTGELFF.